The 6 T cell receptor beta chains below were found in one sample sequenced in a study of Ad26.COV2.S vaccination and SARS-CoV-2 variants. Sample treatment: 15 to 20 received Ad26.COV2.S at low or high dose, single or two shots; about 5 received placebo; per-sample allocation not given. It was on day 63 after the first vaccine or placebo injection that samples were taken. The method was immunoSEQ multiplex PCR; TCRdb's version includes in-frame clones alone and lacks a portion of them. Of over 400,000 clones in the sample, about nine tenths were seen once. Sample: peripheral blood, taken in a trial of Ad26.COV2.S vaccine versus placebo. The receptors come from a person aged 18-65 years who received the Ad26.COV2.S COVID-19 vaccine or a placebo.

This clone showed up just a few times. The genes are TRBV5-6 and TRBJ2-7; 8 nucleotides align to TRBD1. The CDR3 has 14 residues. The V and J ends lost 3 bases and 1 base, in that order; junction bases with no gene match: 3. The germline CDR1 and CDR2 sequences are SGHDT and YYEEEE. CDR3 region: CASSYGTGSYEQYF. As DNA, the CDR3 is TGTGCCAGCAGCTATGGGACAGGATCCTACGAGCAGTACTTC.

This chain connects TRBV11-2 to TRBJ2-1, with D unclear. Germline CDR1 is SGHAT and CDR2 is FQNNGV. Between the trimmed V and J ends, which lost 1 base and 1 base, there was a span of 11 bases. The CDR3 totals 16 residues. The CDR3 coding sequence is TGTGCCAGCAGCTTAGCGGGCTATAAATCCTACAATGAGCAGTTCTTC. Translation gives CASSLAGYKSYNEQFF.

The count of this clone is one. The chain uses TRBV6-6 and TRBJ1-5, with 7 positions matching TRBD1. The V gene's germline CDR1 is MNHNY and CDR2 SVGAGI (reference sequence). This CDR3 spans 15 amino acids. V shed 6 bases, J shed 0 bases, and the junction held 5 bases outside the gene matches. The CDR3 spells CASRGGTVSNQPQHF. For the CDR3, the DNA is TGTGCCAGCAGAGGGGGGACAGTTAGCAATCAGCCCCAGCATTTT.

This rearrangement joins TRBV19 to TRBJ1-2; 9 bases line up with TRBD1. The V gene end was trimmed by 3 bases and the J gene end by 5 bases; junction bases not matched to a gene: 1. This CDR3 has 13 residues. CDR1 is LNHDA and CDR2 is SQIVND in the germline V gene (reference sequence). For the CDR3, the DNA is TGTGCCAGTAGTATGGACAGGGGATATGGCTACACCTTC. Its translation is CASSMDRGYGYTF.

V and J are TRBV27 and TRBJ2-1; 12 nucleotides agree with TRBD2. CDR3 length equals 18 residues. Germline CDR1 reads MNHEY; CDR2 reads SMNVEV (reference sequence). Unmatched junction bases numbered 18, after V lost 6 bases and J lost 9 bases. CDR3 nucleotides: TGTGCCAGCAGACTTCGAAGGCTAGCGGGGGGGGCGGCTACTGAGCAGTTCTTC. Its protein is CASRLRRLAGGAATEQFF.

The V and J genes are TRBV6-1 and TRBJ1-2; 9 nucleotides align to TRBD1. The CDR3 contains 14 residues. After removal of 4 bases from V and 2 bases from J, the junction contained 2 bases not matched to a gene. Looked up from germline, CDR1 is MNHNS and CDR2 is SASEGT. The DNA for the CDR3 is TGTGCCAGCAGTGCCACAGGGGGCAACTATGGCTACACCTTC. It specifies CASSATGGNYGYTF.